These T cell receptor beta chains were read from a single sample in a study of T cell repertoires in cytomegalovirus infection. TCRdb reprocessed the reads with MiXCR, giving one entry per CDR3 protein. Of nearly 650,000 distinct CDR3 sequences in the sample, 20% to 30% were seen once. The specimen was CD8+ T cells from PBMCs. The receptor source for this set is a human donor in good health (CMV status not recorded). Some clones in this sample may be carry-over from other donors' samples. The CDR3 runs from the conserved cysteine through the conserved F or W. Each record gives: V gene, J gene, clone size, D gene, CDR3 protein, CDR3 DNA. A D gene is named only where the DNA matches it firmly. Some rows have no size entry. The others give once, few or many, or a class for an expanded clone.

V: TRBV27
J: TRBJ1-4
size: NA
D: NA
CDR3: CASSSRGQRNEKLFF
DNA: TGTGCCAGCAGTTCTCGTGGGCAGAGGAATGAAAAACTGTTTTTT

V: TRBV7-9
J: TRBJ1-2
size: many
D: NA
CDR3: CASKGSNYGYTF
DNA: TGTGCCAGCAAGGGGTCGAACTATGGCTACACCTTC

V: TRBV7-8
J: TRBJ1-5
size: NA
D: NA
CDR3: CASSWLGELGNQPQHF
DNA: TGTGCCAGCAGCTGGTTAGGGGAGCTCGGGAATCAGCCCCAGCATTTT

V: TRBV7-9
J: TRBJ2-3
size: NA
D: TRBD2
CDR3: CASSFRVRGDTDTQYF
DNA: TGTGCCAGCAGCTTTCGGGTCCGGGGGGACACAGATACGCAGTATTTT

V: TRBV4-1
J: TRBJ2-1
size: NA
D: TRBD2
CDR3: CASSRRAGGLLDEQFF
DNA: TGTGCCAGCAGCCGAAGAGCGGGGGGGCTGTTGGATGAGCAGTTCTTC

V: TRBV7-9
J: TRBJ1-3
size: NA
D: NA
CDR3: CASSLKADTIYF
DNA: TGTGCCAGCAGCTTAAAGGCGGACACCATATATTTT

V: TRBV7-6
J: TRBJ2-3
size: NA
D: TRBD2
CDR3: CVSSWGTSGSATDTQYF
DNA: TGTGTCAGCAGCTGGGGGACTAGCGGGTCCGCCACAGATACGCAGTATTTT

V: TRBV10-3
J: TRBJ1-3
size: many
D: NA
CDR3: CAISESTRGSSGNTIYF
DNA: TGTGCCATCAGTGAGTCGACCAGGGGCTCCTCTGGAAACACCATATATTTT

V: TRBV28
J: TRBJ1-5
size: NA
D: TRBD1
CDR3: CASSPDRGWVGQPQHF
DNA: TGTGCCAGCAGTCCCGACAGGGGGTGGGTCGGACAGCCCCAGCATTTT

V: TRBV7-6
J: TRBJ1-1
size: many
D: NA
CDR3: CASSLPIMGTEAFF
DNA: TGTGCCAGCAGCTTACCCATAATGGGCACTGAAGCTTTCTTT

V: TRBV7-9
J: TRBJ2-3
size: many
D: TRBD1
CDR3: CASSFPGQGTDTQYF
DNA: TGTGCCAGCAGCTTTCCGGGACAGGGCACAGATACGCAGTATTTT

V: TRBV7-9
J: TRBJ2-1
size: few
D: TRBD2
CDR3: CASSLAIAGGPSYNEQFF
DNA: TGTGCCAGCAGCTTAGCGATAGCGGGGGGGCCCTCCTACAATGAGCAGTTCTTC

V: TRBV29-1
J: TRBJ1-2
size: NA
D: NA
CDR3: CSVEDFQRRTDYGYTF
DNA: TGCAGCGTTGAAGACTTTCAAAGAAGGACGGACTATGGCTACACCTTC

V: TRBV25-1
J: TRBJ2-2
size: NA
D: NA
CDR3: CASSEFYRSNTGELFF
DNA: TGTGCCAGCAGTGAATTCTACAGATCGAACACCGGGGAGCTGTTTTTT

V: TRBV4-1
J: TRBJ2-1
size: few
D: NA
CDR3: CASSQEELAGPHEQFF
DNA: TGCGCCAGCAGCCAAGAGGAGTTAGCAGGGCCCCATGAGCAGTTCTTC

V: TRBV7-3
J: TRBJ2-1
size: many
D: TRBD2
CDR3: CASSSSGGDNEQFF
DNA: TGTGCCAGCAGCTCTAGCGGTGGGGACAATGAGCAGTTCTTC

V: TRBV6-2/TRBV6-3
J: TRBJ2-2
size: many
D: NA
CDR3: CASSSLTLRRENTGELFF
DNA: TGTGCCAGCAGTTCTCTAACATTGAGGCGGGAGAACACCGGGGAGCTGTTTTTT

V: TRBV24-1
J: TRBJ2-7
size: NA
D: NA
CDR3: CATSDAAPGLRREQYF
DNA: TGTGCCACCAGTGATGCCGCCCCGGGCCTTAGAAGGGAGCAGTACTTC

V: TRBV3-1
J: TRBJ1-1
size: few
D: NA
CDR3: CASSPQSPSGNTEAFF
DNA: TGTGCCAGCAGCCCACAATCGCCCTCTGGGAACACTGAAGCTTTCTTT

V: TRBV15
J: TRBJ1-5
size: NA
D: NA
CDR3: CATSSHTSEQPQHF
DNA: TGTGCCACCAGCAGCCACACCTCAGAGCAGCCCCAGCATTTT

V: TRBV2
J: TRBJ2-7
size: few
D: NA
CDR3: CASSELGPGPYEQYF
DNA: TGTGCCAGCAGTGAACTGGGACCAGGGCCCTACGAGCAGTACTTC

V: TRBV28
J: TRBJ1-6
size: few
D: TRBD1
CDR3: CASSPPGQGLGSPLHF
DNA: TGTGCCAGCAGTCCACCGGGACAGGGCCTTGGTTCACCCCTCCACTTT

V: TRBV7-9
J: TRBJ2-5
size: NA
D: NA
CDR3: CAAIFDYQETQYF
DNA: TGTGCCGCCATCTTCGACTATCAAGAGACCCAGTACTTC

V: TRBV7-2
J: TRBJ2-3
size: few
D: TRBD1
CDR3: CASSLEDREDTQYF
DNA: TGTGCCAGCAGCTTAGAGGACAGGGAAGATACGCAGTATTTT

V: TRBV7-9
J: TRBJ1-5
size: few
D: NA
CDR3: CASSPEGGAGNQPQHF
DNA: TGTGCCAGCAGCCCAGAGGGGGGCGCGGGGAATCAGCCCCAGCATTTT

V: TRBV7-2
J: TRBJ2-1
size: many
D: TRBD1
CDR3: CASKLPGTGIINEQFF
DNA: TGTGCCAGCAAACTACCCGGGACAGGGATCATCAATGAGCAGTTCTTC

V: TRBV13
J: TRBJ1-4
size: once
D: NA
CDR3: CVSSSGLANEKLFF
DNA: TGTGTCAGCAGCTCCGGGCTGGCTAATGAAAAACTGTTTTTT

V: TRBV5-6
J: TRBJ2-3
size: NA
D: NA
CDR3: CASRSRVIKSTDTQYF
DNA: TGTGCCAGCAGATCGAGGGTTATCAAAAGCACAGATACGCAGTATTTT

V: TRBV6-2/TRBV6-3
J: TRBJ1-6
size: NA
D: NA
CDR3: CAGWSGGRGSPLHF
DNA: TGTGCCGGCTGGTCGGGGGGCAGAGGTTCACCCCTCCACTTT

V: TRBV6-5
J: TRBJ1-1
size: many
D: NA
CDR3: CASRQGLLNTEAFF
DNA: TGTGCCAGCAGACAGGGCCTCTTGAACACTGAAGCTTTCTTT

V: TRBV12-3/TRBV12-4
J: TRBJ2-4
size: few
D: NA
CDR3: CASSPQTENIQYF
DNA: TGTGCCAGCAGTCCCCAGACAGAAAACATTCAGTACTTC

V: TRBV20-1
J: TRBJ1-1
size: NA
D: NA
CDR3: CSARDPGRANTEAFF
DNA: TGCAGTGCTAGAGATCCCGGGCGGGCGAACACTGAAGCTTTCTTT

V: TRBV7-2
J: TRBJ2-1
size: many
D: NA
CDR3: CASSPEGSGYSYNEQFF
DNA: TGTGCCAGCAGCCCAGAGGGGTCAGGGTACTCCTACAATGAGCAGTTCTTC

V: TRBV29-1
J: TRBJ2-1
size: few
D: NA
CDR3: CSVEGLGSYNEQFF
DNA: TGCAGCGTTGAAGGACTAGGTAGCTACAATGAGCAGTTCTTC

V: TRBV29-1
J: TRBJ2-1
size: NA
D: NA
CDR3: CSVKTGFSYNEQFF
DNA: TGCAGCGTAAAAACAGGGTTTTCCTACAATGAGCAGTTCTTC

V: TRBV7-9
J: TRBJ2-5
size: many
D: TRBD2
CDR3: CASSFPPAGEGETQYF
DNA: TGTGCCAGCAGCTTCCCCCCAGCGGGGGAGGGAGAGACCCAGTACTTC

V: TRBV13
J: TRBJ1-2
size: NA
D: NA
CDR3: CASSFSERTAKDYGYTF
DNA: TGTGCCAGCAGCTTTAGTGAGCGGACAGCGAAGGACTATGGCTACACCTTC